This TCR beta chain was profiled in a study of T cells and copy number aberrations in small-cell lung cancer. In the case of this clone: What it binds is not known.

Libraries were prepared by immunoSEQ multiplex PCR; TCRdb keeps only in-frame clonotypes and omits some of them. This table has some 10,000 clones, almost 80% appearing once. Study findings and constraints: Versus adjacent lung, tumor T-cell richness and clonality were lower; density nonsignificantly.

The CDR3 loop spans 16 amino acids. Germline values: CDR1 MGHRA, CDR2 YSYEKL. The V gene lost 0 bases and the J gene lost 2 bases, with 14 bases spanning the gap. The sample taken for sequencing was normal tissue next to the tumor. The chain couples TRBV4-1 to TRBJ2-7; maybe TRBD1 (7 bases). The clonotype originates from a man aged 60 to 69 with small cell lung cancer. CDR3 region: CASSQDRGTVPYEQYF. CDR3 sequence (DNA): TGCGCCAGCAGCCAAGATCGGGGGACAGTCCCCTACGAGCAGTACTTC.